This T cell receptor (beta chain) derives from a study of cytomegalovirus exposure and HLA in healthy donors. PCR employed 60 Vbeta and 13 Jbeta primers. Data came from immunoSEQ multiplex PCR; TCRdb stores just in-frame clones and leaves some out. The sample lists under 250,000 clones, roughly 85% occurring once. CDR3 length equals 17 residues. Germline lookup yields CDR1 LNHDA and CDR2 SQIVND (reference sequence). With V trimmed by 6 bases and J by 7 bases, 14 bases remained unmatched. The V call is TRBV19, the J call TRBJ1-5; 11 bases align to TRBD1. Sequenced material: PBMCs. The receptor was isolated from a male donor in good health and CMV-seronegative. The CDR3 nucleotides are TGTGCCAGTAGCCCCGGGACAGGGGGACCATTAGTACAGCCCCAGCATTTT. Translated: CASSPGTGGPLVQPQHF.